Listed below are T cell receptor beta chains from one sample, sequenced in a study of cytomegalovirus exposure and HLA in healthy donors. This table comes from immunoSEQ multiplex PCR, and its TCRdb copy is limited to in-frame clones, with some not included. The sample lists 160,000 or so clones, approximately 72% occurring once. Sequenced sample: PBMCs. These receptors were collected from a human donor in good health. The CDR3 runs from the conserved cysteine through the conserved F or W. The D gene is left open where the match is weak. For some rows the clone size is stated as once, few or many, or as a class when expanded; others skip it.

length: 16
D: -
J: TRBJ2-1
V: TRBV9
size: -
CDR3: CASSVDLGAQYNEQFF
DNA: TGTGCCAGCAGCGTAGACCTGGGGGCCCAATACAATGAGCAGTTCTTC

length: 12
D: -
J: TRBJ1-2
V: TRBV30
size: few
CDR3: CAWSVQRSGYTF
DNA: TGTGCCTGGAGTGTACAAAGGAGCGGCTACACCTTC

length: 13
D: TRBD2
J: TRBJ2-4
V: TRBV12-5
size: -
CDR3: CASGPGLERVQYF
DNA: TGTGCTAGTGGTCCGGGACTAGAACGTGTTCAGTACTTC

length: 14
D: TRBD1
J: TRBJ1-5
V: TRBV7-9
size: -
CDR3: CASTTGTGNQPQHF
DNA: TGTGCCAGCACCACCGGGACAGGGAATCAGCCCCAGCATTTT

length: 17
D: -
J: TRBJ1-6
V: TRBV21-1
size: -
CDR3: CASSKKRRTGDNSPLHF
DNA: TGTGCCAGCAGCAAAAAGCGTAGGACAGGAGATAATTCACCCCTCCACTTT

length: 12
D: -
J: TRBJ2-7
V: TRBV5-1
size: -
CDR3: CASSPTTSEQYF
DNA: TGCGCCAGCAGCCCTACTACATCCGAGCAGTACTTC

length: 14
D: TRBD2
J: TRBJ2-5
V: TRBV5-3
size: few
CDR3: CARPGLASEETQYF
DNA: TGTGCCCGGCCGGGACTAGCTAGTGAAGAGACCCAGTACTTC

length: 14
D: TRBD1
J: TRBJ2-5
V: TRBV27
size: -
CDR3: CASSLGNRGPGQYF
DNA: TGTGCCAGCAGTTTAGGAAACAGGGGACCAGGGCAGTACTTC

length: 16
D: TRBD2
J: TRBJ2-7
V: TRBV4-3
size: -
CDR3: CASSQDLRLAGYEQYF
DNA: TGCGCCAGCAGCCAAGATCTTCGTCTAGCGGGCTACGAGCAGTACTTC

length: 14
D: TRBD2
J: TRBJ2-7
V: TRBV6-5
size: -
CDR3: CASRELAGSYEQYF
DNA: TGTGCCAGCAGGGAACTAGCGGGGAGTTACGAGCAGTACTTC

length: 13
D: -
J: TRBJ1-2
V: TRBV6-5
size: -
CDR3: CASSYSADCGYTF
DNA: TGTGCCAGCAGTTACTCGGCAGACTGCGGCTACACCTTC

length: 16
D: -
J: TRBJ2-3
V: TRBV7-7
size: -
CDR3: CASSLGVTPDTDTQYF
DNA: TGTGCTAGCAGCTTAGGGGTGACTCCAGACACAGATACGCAGTATTTT

length: 16
D: TRBD1
J: TRBJ2-7
V: TRBV10-3
size: -
CDR3: CAISPGGGTGAFEQYF
DNA: TGTGCCATCAGCCCCGGGGGGGGGACAGGGGCTTTCGAGCAGTACTTC

length: 15
D: TRBD1
J: TRBJ1-1
V: TRBV19
size: -
CDR3: CASSGGQVGRTEAFF
DNA: TGTGCCAGTAGTGGGGGACAGGTGGGGAGAACTGAAGCTTTCTTT

length: 15
D: TRBD1
J: TRBJ2-5
V: TRBV19
size: -
CDR3: CASTGTGGIQETQYF
DNA: TGTGCCAGCACCGGGACAGGGGGGATCCAAGAGACCCAGTACTTC

length: 15
D: TRBD2
J: TRBJ2-3
V: TRBV6-1
size: once
CDR3: CASSEGGTSADTQYF
DNA: TGTGCCAGCAGTGAAGGCGGGACTAGCGCAGATACGCAGTATTTT

length: 17
D: TRBD2
J: TRBJ2-7
V: TRBV6-1
size: -
CDR3: CASSEDSRSGGSYEQYF
DNA: TGTGCCAGCAGTGAAGATTCGAGGTCGGGGGGCTCCTACGAGCAGTACTTC

length: 14
D: -
J: TRBJ2-7
V: TRBV30
size: -
CDR3: CAWSVPPQTYEQYF
DNA: TGTGCCTGGAGTGTCCCCCCCCAAACCTACGAGCAGTACTTC

length: 14
D: -
J: TRBJ1-5
V: TRBV19
size: -
CDR3: CASIRGGSNQPQHF
DNA: TGTGCCAGTATCAGGGGTGGGAGCAATCAGCCCCAGCATTTT

length: 15
D: -
J: TRBJ2-1
V: TRBV5-1
size: -
CDR3: CASSLDGETYNEQFF
DNA: TGCGCCAGCAGCTTGGACGGGGAAACCTACAATGAGCAGTTCTTC

length: 14
D: TRBD1
J: TRBJ2-2
V: TRBV6-1
size: once
CDR3: CASRRGGGTGELFF
DNA: TGTGCCAGCCGGAGAGGGGGCGGGACCGGGGAGCTGTTTTTT

length: 17
D: TRBD2
J: TRBJ2-3
V: TRBV7-9
size: -
CDR3: CASSPLRGSGVTDTQYF
DNA: TGTGCCAGCAGCCCCCTTCGGGGTAGCGGGGTCACAGATACGCAGTATTTT

length: 15
D: TRBD1
J: TRBJ1-1
V: TRBV5-1
size: -
CDR3: CASSLGTGGFTEAFF
DNA: TGCGCCAGCAGCTTGGGCACAGGGGGCTTCACTGAAGCTTTCTTT

length: 17
D: TRBD2
J: TRBJ2-3
V: TRBV7-8
size: -
CDR3: CASTLIGLAGGTDTQYF
DNA: TGTGCCAGCACCCTAATCGGACTAGCGGGGGGGACAGATACGCAGTATTTT

length: 14
D: TRBD1
J: TRBJ2-2
V: TRBV4-3
size: -
CDR3: CASSRGQDTGELFF
DNA: TGCGCCAGCAGCAGGGGACAGGACACCGGGGAGCTGTTTTTT

length: 16
D: -
J: TRBJ2-3
V: TRBV5-6
size: -
CDR3: CASSLNGWGLLDTQYF
DNA: TGTGCCAGCAGCTTGAACGGGTGGGGCCTACTGGATACGCAGTATTTT

length: 14
D: TRBD1
J: TRBJ1-1
V: TRBV30
size: -
CDR3: CACQTGGIGTEAFF
DNA: TGTGCCTGCCAGACAGGGGGCATAGGAACTGAAGCTTTCTTT

length: 15
D: TRBD2
J: TRBJ2-1
V: TRBV27
size: -
CDR3: CASSLSGGPFNEQFF
DNA: TGTGCCAGCAGTTTGAGCGGGGGGCCCTTCAATGAGCAGTTCTTC

length: 14
D: -
J: TRBJ1-1
V: TRBV6-1
size: -
CDR3: CASSPLDMNTEAFF
DNA: TGTGCCAGCAGTCCCCTAGATATGAACACTGAAGCTTTCTTT

length: 14
D: TRBD1
J: TRBJ1-4
V: TRBV11-2
size: -
CDR3: CASSTGTALEKLFF
DNA: TGTGCCAGCAGTACCGGGACAGCGCTCGAAAAACTGTTTTTT

length: 13
D: -
J: TRBJ2-7
V: TRBV15
size: -
CDR3: CATSRTGTYEQYF
DNA: TGTGCCACCAGCAGAACAGGGACCTACGAGCAGTACTTC

length: 17
D: TRBD2
J: TRBJ2-5
V: TRBV12-5
size: -
CDR3: CASGRLAGGTFQETQYF
DNA: TGTGCTAGTGGCAGACTAGCGGGGGGGACCTTCCAAGAGACCCAGTACTTC

length: 14
D: TRBD2
J: TRBJ2-1
V: TRBV10-3
size: -
CDR3: CAINVAGGDNEQFF
DNA: TGTGCCATCAACGTAGCGGGGGGGGACAATGAGCAGTTCTTC

length: 13
D: -
J: TRBJ2-7
V: TRBV27
size: -
CDR3: CASSPDRPYEQYF
DNA: TGTGCCAGCAGTCCCGACAGGCCCTACGAGCAGTACTTC

length: 15
D: -
J: TRBJ1-1
V: TRBV9
size: once
CDR3: CASSAPTGSNTEAFF
DNA: TGTGCCAGCAGCGCCCCCACAGGGTCGAACACTGAAGCTTTCTTT

length: 15
D: -
J: TRBJ2-5
V: TRBV7-3
size: once
CDR3: CASSSGLNKQETQYF
DNA: TGTGCCAGCAGCTCCGGACTCAATAAGCAAGAGACCCAGTACTTC

length: 14
D: -
J: TRBJ1-1
V: TRBV7-6
size: -
CDR3: CASSSGDGGTEAFF
DNA: TGTGCCAGCAGCTCGGGTGACGGGGGCACTGAAGCTTTCTTT

length: 13
D: -
J: TRBJ2-3
V: TRBV7-3
size: -
CDR3: CASTSEFIDTQYF
DNA: TGTGCCAGCACCTCTGAGTTCATAGATACGCAGTATTTT

length: 14
D: -
J: TRBJ1-2
V: TRBV19
size: -
CDR3: CASSSSDIVYGYTF
DNA: TGTGCCAGTAGTTCCTCGGACATCGTCTATGGCTACACCTTC

length: 15
D: -
J: TRBJ1-2
V: TRBV4-1
size: -
CDR3: CASSQGPGGNYGYTF
DNA: TGCGCCAGCAGCCAGGGTCCGGGGGGTAACTATGGCTACACCTTC

length: 13
D: -
J: TRBJ2-7
V: TRBV11-2
size: -
CDR3: CASSLSADYEQYF
DNA: TGTGCCAGCAGCTTATCAGCGGACTACGAGCAGTACTTC

length: 13
D: -
J: TRBJ2-6
V: TRBV6-1
size: -
CDR3: CASRESGANVLTF
DNA: TGTGCCAGCAGGGAATCAGGGGCCAACGTCCTGACTTTC

length: 13
D: -
J: TRBJ2-7
V: TRBV5-5
size: -
CDR3: CASSFPPVYEQYF
DNA: TGTGCCAGCAGCTTCCCTCCGGTCTACGAGCAGTACTTC

length: 16
D: TRBD2
J: TRBJ2-7
V: TRBV5-4
size: -
CDR3: CASSFPRGSGSYEQYF
DNA: TGTGCCAGCAGCTTCCCCAGAGGTAGCGGGTCCTACGAGCAGTACTTC

length: 18
D: TRBD2
J: TRBJ2-7
V: TRBV18
size: few
CDR3: CASSLSGLAGASSYEQYF
DNA: TGTGCCAGCTCACTGTCGGGCCTAGCGGGGGCGTCTTCCTACGAGCAGTACTTC

length: 16
D: TRBD2
J: TRBJ2-5
V: TRBV9
size: -
CDR3: CASSERLAGGRETQYF
DNA: TGTGCCAGCAGCGAAAGACTAGCGGGGGGCCGGGAGACCCAGTACTTC

length: 14
D: -
J: TRBJ2-5
V: TRBV2
size: -
CDR3: CASSEFSGQETQYF
DNA: TGTGCCAGCAGTGAATTCTCGGGCCAAGAGACCCAGTACTTC